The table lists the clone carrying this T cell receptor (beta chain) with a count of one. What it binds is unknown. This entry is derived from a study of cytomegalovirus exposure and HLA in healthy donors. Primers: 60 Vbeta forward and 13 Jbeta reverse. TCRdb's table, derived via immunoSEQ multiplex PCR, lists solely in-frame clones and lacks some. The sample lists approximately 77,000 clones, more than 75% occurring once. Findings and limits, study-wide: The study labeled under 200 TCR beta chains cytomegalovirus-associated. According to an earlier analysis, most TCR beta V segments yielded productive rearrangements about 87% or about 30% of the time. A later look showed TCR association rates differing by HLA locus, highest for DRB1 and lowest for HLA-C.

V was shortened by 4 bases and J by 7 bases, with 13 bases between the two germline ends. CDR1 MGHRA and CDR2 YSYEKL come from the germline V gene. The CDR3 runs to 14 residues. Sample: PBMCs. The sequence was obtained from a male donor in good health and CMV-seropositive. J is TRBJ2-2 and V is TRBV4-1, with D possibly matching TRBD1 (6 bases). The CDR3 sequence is CASSPGQFGGELFF. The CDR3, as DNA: TGCGCCAGCAGCCCCGGACAGTTTGGCGGGGAGCTGTTTTTT.